These 21 T cell receptor beta chains originate from one sample sequenced in a study of tumor and adjacent non-tumor tissue in lung cancer. The library came from three nested PCR rounds adapted from ARM-PCR protocols. TCRdb analysed the multiplex PCR reads with MiXCR anew, one entry per CDR3 protein. The table includes some 100,000 distinct CDR3 sequences, 75% to 85% detected once. RNA was extracted from bulk tissue without any cell sorting. More than 3 cm separated this lung sample from the edge of the tumor. Source material: distant non-tumor lung tissue. These receptor sequences come from a man aged 60 to 75 with small cell lung cancer.

In this sample, this clonotype turned up many times. This chain connects TRBV6-1 to TRBJ2-1; 9 nucleotides line up with TRBD2. The CDR3 is made up of 13 amino acids. J was trimmed by 16 bases and V by 1 base; bases with no gene match: 8. CDR1 is MNHNS and CDR2 is SASEGT in the germline V gene. CDR3 nucleotides: TGTGCCAGCAGTGAAGTAGGGGCGGGAGGGGGATTCTTC. Translation: CASSEVGAGGGFF.

A remark on this clonotype: Given the absence of the conserved phenylalanine or tryptophan at the CDR3 end, a read error is likely. This chain joins TRBV11-3 and TRBJ2-3; the D gene is possibly TRBD2 (5 bases). V lost 7 bases to trimming and J lost 0 bases, with 17 bases between them. The V gene's germline CDR1 is SGHNT and CDR2 YENEEA. The CDR3 length is 16 residues. CDR3 region: CASNLASGSSTDTQYI. CDR3 nucleotides: TGTGCCAGCAACTTGGCCTCGGGGTCTAGCACAGATACGCAGTATATT.

The chain employs TRBV6-6 and TRBJ2-3; weak D call: TRBD2 (5 bases). V dropped 6 bases and J dropped 10 bases, with 23 bases sitting between them. The CDR3 consists of 15 residues. Per germline, CDR1 MNHNY and CDR2 SVGAGI (reference sequence). The CDR3 region has the DNA TGTGCCAGCAGAACACTAGGGTTGGGAATTATGGCGCAGTATTTT. It codes for CASRTLGLGIMAQYF.

A remark on this clonotype: Since a much larger clone is just one base distant, this may be a read error. This sequence joins TRBV20-1 and TRBJ1-5; D call uncertain. The CDR3 totals 14 residues. Germline CDR1 DFQATT, CDR2 SNEGSKA (reference sequence). V was trimmed by 0 bases and J by 2 bases, leaving 8 bases between them. This chain's CDR3 is CSARDGAGNQPQHF. CDR3 sequence (DNA): TGCAGTGCTAGAGATGGCGCGGGCAATCAGCCCCAGCATTTT.

Details on this clonotype: With a much larger clone just one base away, this may be a read error. The chain carries TRBV4-2 and TRBJ1-5; D not resolved. CDR3 length: 15 residues. Per germline, CDR1 LGHNA and CDR2 YNFKEQ. The CDR3 is CTSSQDLTSNQPQHF. CDR3 DNA: TGTACCAGCAGCCAAGACCTCACTAGCAATCAGCCCCAGCATTTT.

This clonotype was detected once. One base away lies a much larger clone, so this may be a sequencing read error. V usage is TRBV28 and J usage is TRBJ2-6; D might be TRBD2 (5 bases). Germline V gives CDR1 MDHEN, CDR2 SYDVKM. The ends were cut back, 10 bases at V and 0 bases at J, with 10 bases in the middle. The CDR3 is 14 amino acids. CDR3 residues: CANIGSSGANVLTF. The CDR3 DNA sequence: TGTGCCAACATTGGGAGCTCTGGGGCCAACGTCCTGACTTTC.

The rearrangement uses TRBV10-2 and TRBJ2-1; D possibly corresponds to TRBD2 (5 bases). From germline, CDR1 is WSHSY and CDR2 SAAADI. The CDR3 runs 13 residues. The germline V and J ends were trimmed by 10 bases and 9 bases, with 19 bases remaining between them. The CDR3 region is CANCETGRGEQFF. CDR3 in DNA: TGCGCCAACTGTGAGACTGGCCGGGGTGAGCAGTTCTTC.

In its sample, this clonotype was seen once. The rearrangement uses TRBV11-2 and TRBJ2-1; 7 positions match TRBD1. Germline V gene lookup returns CDR1 SGHAT and CDR2 FQNNGV. Trimming removed 7 bases from V and 9 bases from J; junction bases left unmatched: 12. CDR3 size: 14 residues. CDR3 amino acids: CASNVETGLVEQFF. The DNA of the CDR3 is TGTGCCAGCAACGTAGAGACAGGGTTGGTTGAGCAGTTCTTC.

A note on this clonotype: An end of the junction does not agree with germline; a read error may underlie this. The gene calls are TRBV15 and TRBJ2-1; the D gene is possibly TRBD2 (5 bases). The CDR3 spans 13 residues. Germline V CDR1 and CDR2: LNHNV, YYDKDF (reference sequence). The CDR3 bases are TGTGCCACCAGCACCTCGGGGTACATTGAGCAGTCCTTC. This translates into CATSTSGYIEQSF.

The CDR3 DNA reads TGTGCCACCGCGAAGGGGGTAAGACGGTCATCCCTCCACTTT. Its translation: CATAKGVRRSSLHF. J is TRBJ1-6 and V is TRBV6-5, with D possibly being TRBD1 (6 bases). Trimming removed 10 bases at V and 14 bases at J, with 24 bases between. The V gene's germline CDR1 is MNHEY and CDR2 SVGAGI. The CDR3 has 14 residues.

The gene calls are TRBV11-2 and TRBJ2-1; 9 positions match TRBD1. This CDR3 is built from 16 residues. The germline CDR1 and CDR2 sequences are SGHAT and FQNNGV. Germline trimming cut 10 bases from V and 8 bases from J; bases unmatched to any gene: 18. Written as DNA, the CDR3 is TGTGCCACCAGTACGTTGGACAGGGGCCCCAGGGATGAGCAGTTCTTC. Amino acid sequence: CATSTLDRGPRDEQFF.

For this clonotype: A read error may account for a junction end that differs from germline. The chain recombines TRBV12-3 or TRBV12-4 with TRBJ2-6; TRBD1 matches 8 bases. The CDR3 totals 14 residues. In DNA form, the CDR3 reads TGTGCCAGCGGGACAGGATCTGGGCCCAACGTCCCGACATTC. The encoded protein is CASGTGSGPNVPTF.

The count of this clonotype is one. With a much larger clone just one base away, this may be a read error. A read error is likely, as this CDR3 ends without the conserved phenylalanine or tryptophan. The chain recombines TRBV20-1 with TRBJ2-7; a possible D gene is TRBD1 (5 bases). V lost 6 bases and J lost 3, with 18 bases in between. This CDR3 has 14 amino acids. Germline V lookup: CDR1 DFQATT, CDR2 SNEGSKA (reference sequence). In DNA, the CDR3 is TGCAGTGCCCCCCTGATCGGGCAGGGCTACGAGCAGTACTAC. Protein: CSAPLIGQGYEQYY.

With regard to this clonotype: The junction departs from the called germline gene at one end, perhaps through a read error. The chain employs TRBV11-2 and TRBJ2-1, with 13 bases lining up with TRBD2. The CDR3 consists of 19 residues. Germline lookup yields CDR1 SGHAT and CDR2 FQNNGV. CDR3 residues: CARSSGGGTSGNIYNEQFF. The CDR3 DNA reads TGTGCCCGCAGCTCCGGGGGGGGGACTAGCGGGAATATCTACAATGAGCAGTTCTTC.

In regard to this clonotype: An end of the junction does not agree with germline; a read error may underlie this. V gene TRBV11-1 combines with J gene TRBJ2-1; tentatively, D is TRBD2 (5 bases). This CDR3 has 14 amino acids. Germline V lookup: CDR1 SGHAT, CDR2 FQDESV (reference sequence). CDR3: CACSLREGLNEQFF. DNA of the CDR3: TGTGCCTGCAGCTTGCGTGAGGGCCTCAATGAGCAGTTCTTC.

This clonotype was counted at least ten times. The gene calls are TRBV12-3 or TRBV12-4 and TRBJ2-1, with 8 bases aligning to TRBD2. The CDR3 is made up of 15 amino acids. Trimming took 6 bases from V and 2 from J; bases not matched to a gene: 6. The CDR3 coding sequence is TGTGCCAGCAGGCGCACTAGCGGCCCCTACAATGAGCAGTTCTTC. Its translation: CASRRTSGPYNEQFF.

The chain has TRBV6-6 and TRBJ2-7, with D perhaps being TRBD1 or TRBD2 (6 bases each). Trimming removed 10 bases from V and 2 bases from J, with 21 bases in between. The CDR3 is 15 residues long. Germline-derived CDR1 and CDR2 are MNHNY and SVGAGI (reference sequence). The CDR3 nucleotides read TGTGCCAACCAGGGGTCCCCTGGCGGGACCTACGAGCAGTACTTC. Its translation is CANQGSPGGTYEQYF.

V is TRBV29-1 and J is TRBJ2-5; 7 bases map to TRBD2. This CDR3 has 15 amino acids. V gave up 0 bases and J gave up 5 bases; unmatched junction bases: 9. Germline V lookup: CDR1 SQVTM, CDR2 ANQGSEA. CDR3 protein: CSVEDWEGMVETQYF. For the CDR3, the DNA is TGCAGCGTTGAAGATTGGGAGGGCATGGTCGAGACCCAGTACTTC. Combining the CDR3 with reference TRBV29-1 and TRBJ2-5 gives the whole variable domain SAVISQKPSRDICQRGTSLTIQCQVDSQVTMMFWYRQQPGQSLTLIATANQGSEATYESGFVIDKFPISRPNLTFSTLTVSNMSPEDSSIYLCSVEDWEGMVETQYFGPGTRLLVL.

Of note for this clonotype: A much larger clone is a single base away; this may be a read error. This chain joins TRBV5-4 and TRBJ2-1, with 10 bases matching TRBD2. The CDR3 extends over 16 amino acids. Germline assignment: CDR1 SGHNT and CDR2 YYREEE (reference sequence). The CDR3 DNA is TGTACCAGCAGCTCTCGGACTAGCGGAACCTACAATGAGCAGTTCTTC. Protein product: CTSSSRTSGTYNEQFF.

To note about this clonotype: A much larger clone lies one base from this, so it may be a read error. The chain has TRBV30 and TRBJ2-6, with D unclear. With 0 bases removed from V and 5 bases from J, the gap between germline ends came to 11 bases. This CDR3 region has 15 residues. Germline V gene data show CDR1 as GTSNPN and CDR2 as SVGIG (reference sequence). The chain's CDR3 is CAWSVLSPWANVLTF. CDR3 DNA: TGTGCCTGGAGTGTACTCTCTCCCTGGGCCAACGTCCTGACTTTC.

This clonotype occurred many times. Being one base from a much bigger clone, this may be a read error. The V call is TRBV11-2, the J call TRBJ1-5; D remains unclear. Germline V gene data show CDR1 as SGHAT and CDR2 as FQNNGV. The CDR3 runs 13 residues. The CDR3 spells CASSLDSSQPQHF. The DNA for the CDR3 is TGTGCCAGCAGCTTAGACAGCAGTCAGCCCCAGCATTTT.